The next 13 T cell receptor beta chains were all read from a single sample in a study of Graves' ophthalmopathy and Graves' hyperthyroidism. For repertoire sequencing, the TCR beta CDR3 regions were amplified from RNA transcripts. The library came from an HTBI-primed first-round RT-PCR and a second-round multiplex PCR. TCRdb re-called the multiplex PCR reads through MiXCR, storing one row per CDR3 protein. Among a few hundred thousand distinct CDR3 sequences listed, roughly 15% were seen once. The sample consisted of peripheral blood. The receptors derive from an adult woman with stable Graves' hyperthyroidism.

This clonotype was observed at least ten times. This chain uses TRBV20-1 with TRBJ2-7; D is perhaps TRBD2 (5 bases). The CDR3 totals 14 residues. Trimming shortened V by 0 bases and J by 5 bases, and 14 bases separated the two germline ends. Germline V lookup: CDR1 DFQATT, CDR2 SNEGSKA (reference sequence). The CDR3 DNA reads TGCAGTGCTAGAGATCTTGAGGGTGGCGACGAGCAGTACTTC. Amino acids: CSARDLEGGDEQYF.

This clonotype was detected ten times or more. Germline and junction disagree at one end, which may indicate a read error. The chain couples TRBV20-1 to TRBJ2-7, with D tentatively TRBD1 (5 bases). In germline, CDR1 is DFQATT, CDR2 SNEGSKA (reference sequence). The CDR3 contains 14 residues. The CDR3 DNA reads as TGCAGTGCTACGCACTCAGGGAACCGATACGGGCAGTACTTC. It is translated as CSATHSGNRYGQYF.

J is TRBJ2-7 and V is TRBV29-1; D may be TRBD1 or TRBD2 (5 bases each). Germline-derived CDR1 and CDR2 are SQVTM and ANQGSEA. The V gene lost 6 bases and the J gene lost 5 bases, with 14 bases spanning the gap. The CDR3 loop spans 12 amino acids. For the CDR3, the DNA is TGCAGCGTCGCGACGCTGGGGGACGAGCAGTACTTC. Protein: CSVATLGDEQYF.

This clonotype was observed a few times. Just one base apart from a much larger clone, this may be a read error. The gene calls are TRBV6-5 and TRBJ1-1; D unresolved. Per the germline V gene, CDR1 is MNHEY and CDR2 is SVGAGI. This CDR3 is built from 16 residues. The CDR3 nucleotides read TGTGGCAGCAGTTACTCGAAGAGGTCTGGGAACACTGAAGCTTTCTTT. Translated: CGSSYSKRSGNTEAFF.

This clonotype was detected many times. The V and J genes are TRBV30 and TRBJ1-1; D unclear. Germline V gives CDR1 GTSNPN, CDR2 SVGIG (reference sequence). V lost 0 bases and J 4 bases, leaving 9 bases between the germline ends. The CDR3 contains 13 residues. CDR3 bases: TGTGCCTGGAGTGTAGATCTCGCCACTGAAGCTTTCTTT. Translating gives CAWSVDLATEAFF.

Many counts were recorded for this clonotype. V and J are TRBV20-1 and TRBJ2-7, with unresolved D. Germline V lookup: CDR1 DFQATT, CDR2 SNEGSKA (reference sequence). With 2 bases removed from V and 4 bases from J, the gap between germline ends came to 12 bases. The CDR3 consists of 13 residues. In DNA form, the CDR3 reads TGCAGTGCTAGAAAAGGGATGGGGTACGAGCAGTACTTC. Its translation: CSARKGMGYEQYF.

This clonotype was counted ten times or more. CDR3 DNA sequence: TGTGCCAGCAGTCCTACCCCGGGACCTCATCAGCCCCAGCATTTT. It yields the protein CASSPTPGPHQPQHF. The chain is built from TRBV6-1 and TRBJ1-5; tentative D call: TRBD1 (5 bases). The CDR3 loop spans 15 amino acids. The V gene's germline CDR1 is MNHNS and CDR2 SASEGT. The V gene lost 5 bases and the J gene lost 5 bases, with 16 bases spanning the gap.

This clonotype turned up a few times. The rearrangement uses TRBV20-1 and TRBJ2-7; TRBD2 aligns across 8 bases. CDR1 is DFQATT, CDR2 SNEGSKA, per germline (reference sequence). V shed 6 bases, J shed 6 bases, and the junction held 10 bases outside the gene matches. The CDR3 length is 13 residues. The CDR3 sequence: CSAPSLGRAEQYF. The CDR3 coding sequence is TGCAGTGCCCCTTCCCTCGGGAGGGCCGAGCAGTACTTC.

This clonotype has at least ten counts. The chain couples TRBV12-3 or TRBV12-4 to TRBJ1-2; the D is unclear. There are 13 residues in the CDR3. V lost 5 bases to trimming and J lost 7 bases, with 14 bases between them. This chain's CDR3 is CASSPTAGVGYTF. CDR3 nucleotide sequence: TGTGCCAGCAGTCCGACCGCCGGGGTTGGCTACACCTTC.

In this sample, this clonotype turned up many times. The genes are TRBV27 and TRBJ2-7; no clear D gene. This CDR3 has 15 residues. The ends were cut back, 2 bases at V and 0 bases at J, with 11 bases in the middle. Germline V gives CDR1 MNHEY, CDR2 SMNVEV (reference sequence). The chain's CDR3 is CASSLRADPSYEQYF. The CDR3 DNA is TGTGCCAGCAGTTTACGTGCAGACCCCTCCTACGAGCAGTACTTC.

The chain employs TRBV4-2 and TRBJ2-7; 8 nucleotides match TRBD1. CDR3 size: 16 residues. Trimming removed 1 base from V and 0 bases from J; junction bases left unmatched: 5. The V gene's germline CDR1 is LGHNA and CDR2 YNFKEQ. In nucleotides, the CDR3 is TGTGCCAGCAGCCAAGGGGACAGGCTCAGCTCCTACGAGCAGTACTTC. Protein: CASSQGDRLSSYEQYF.

This clonotype was seen at least ten times. The rearrangement uses TRBV27 and TRBJ1-2; the D gene is possibly TRBD1 (6 bases). Germline-derived CDR1 and CDR2 are MNHEY and SMNVEV (reference sequence). The germline V and J ends were trimmed by 2 bases and 1 base, with 20 bases remaining between them. CDR3 size: 18 residues. Written as DNA, the CDR3 is TGTGCCAGCAGTTTACTACCTACCCTTGGACAGTTTAACTATGGCTACACCTTC. Residues: CASSLLPTLGQFNYGYTF.

In this sample, this clonotype turned up many times. The V call is TRBV28, the J call TRBJ2-7; 7 nucleotides agree with TRBD2. V was clipped by 1 base and J by 5 bases; unmatched bases: 8. Germline V gene lookup returns CDR1 MDHEN and CDR2 SYDVKM. The CDR3 runs 15 residues. The CDR3 loop is CASSLSGTTIHEQYF. The DNA of the CDR3 is TGTGCCAGCAGTTTATCCGGGACTACCATCCACGAGCAGTACTTC.